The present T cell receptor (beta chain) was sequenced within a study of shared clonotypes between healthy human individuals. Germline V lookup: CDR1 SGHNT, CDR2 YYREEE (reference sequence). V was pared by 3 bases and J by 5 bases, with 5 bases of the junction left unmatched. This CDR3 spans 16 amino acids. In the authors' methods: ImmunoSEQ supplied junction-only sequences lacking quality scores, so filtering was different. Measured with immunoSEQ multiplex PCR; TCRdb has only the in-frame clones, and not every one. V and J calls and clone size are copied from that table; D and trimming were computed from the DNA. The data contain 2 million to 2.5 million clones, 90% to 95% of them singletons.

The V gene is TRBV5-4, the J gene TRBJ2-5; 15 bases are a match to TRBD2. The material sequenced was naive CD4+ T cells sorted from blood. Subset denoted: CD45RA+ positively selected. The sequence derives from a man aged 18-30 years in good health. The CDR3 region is CASSSGLAGGSETQYF. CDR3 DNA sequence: TGTGCCAGCAGCTCGGGACTAGCGGGGGGATCGGAGACCCAGTACTTC.